The 32 T cell receptor beta chains in this list originate from one sample, sequenced in a study of T cell repertoires in cytomegalovirus infection. TCRdb re-called the reads with MiXCR, one entry per CDR3 protein. The sample lists nearly 700,000 distinct CDR3 sequences, around 30% seen once, with 15% to 20% in the top ten. No antigen is known for these receptors. This specimen consisted of cultured PBMCs, obtained from culture after CMV antigen stimulation. The receptors shown here come from a human donor in good health (CMV status not recorded). Some clones in this sample may be carry-over from other donors' samples.

The chain has TRBV4-1 and TRBJ1-5; tentatively, D is TRBD1 (5 bases). Trimming shortened V by 1 base and J by 0 bases, and 13 bases separated the two germline ends. The CDR3 is 17 amino acids. From germline, CDR1 is MGHRA and CDR2 YSYEKL. CDR3 sequence reads: CASSQGDGQPSNQPQHF. CDR3 nucleotides: TGCGCCAGCAGCCAAGGGGACGGGCAGCCTAGCAATCAGCCCCAGCATTTT.

This clonotype was detected only a few times. Here the CDR3 DNA reads TGTGCTAGTGGTTTGTTGTCTAGCGGGAGCAATGAGCAGTTCTTC. Translation gives CASGLLSSGSNEQFF. V gene TRBV12-5 combines with J gene TRBJ2-1, with 10 nucleotides matching TRBD2. CDR1 and CDR2 from the germline V gene are LGHNT and FRNRAP. With 2 bases clipped from V and 6 bases from J, the junction kept 4 bases outside the gene matches. This CDR3 has 15 residues.

This clonotype has only a few counts. The junction departs from germline at one end; a sequencing error may be responsible. This chain joins TRBV7-1 and TRBJ2-5; D gene uncertain. TRBV7-1 has ORF status, its function being uncertain. The CDR3 is 12 residues long. CDR3 sequence: CASSPALSTQYF. The DNA of the CDR3 is TGTGCCAGCAGCCCAGCGCTCTCGACCCAGTACTTC.

This clonotype was observed many times. The chain employs TRBV7-2 and TRBJ2-2, with TRBD2 matching over 12 bases. The CDR3 runs to 16 residues. The trim removed 4 bases at V and 7 bases at J, leaving 7 bases unmatched. Germline V gene data show CDR1 as SGHTA and CDR2 as FQGNSA. CDR3 nucleotides: TGTGCCAGCAGCTCCAGACTAGCGGGAGCCAGCGGGGAGCTGTTTTTT. Encoded protein: CASSSRLAGASGELFF.

The sample holds a few counts of this clonotype. V is TRBV5-1 and J is TRBJ2-3, with TRBD2 identical over 14 bases. There are 19 residues in the CDR3. CDR1 is SGHRS, CDR2 YFSETQ, per germline. After removal of 0 bases from V and 1 base from J, the junction contained 7 bases not matched to a gene. In DNA form, the CDR3 reads TGCGCCAGCAGCTTGGAGCCGGGACTAGCGGGAGTAGGCACAGATACGCAGTATTTT. This translates into CASSLEPGLAGVGTDTQYF.

V is TRBV27 and J is TRBJ2-7, with D unresolved. This CDR3 has 13 residues. The V end was cut by 2 bases, the J end by 3 bases, with 8 bases between. From germline, CDR1 is MNHEY and CDR2 SMNVEV (reference sequence). As DNA, the CDR3 is TGTGCCAGCAGTTTAGGTTCGTTCTACGAGCAGTACTTC. Its translation is CASSLGSFYEQYF.

This clonotype was counted only a few times. The chain links TRBV11-2 to TRBJ2-1; 8 positions match TRBD1. V lost 4 bases to trimming and J lost 10 bases; unmatched junction nucleotides: 15. Per the germline V gene, CDR1 is SGHAT and CDR2 is FQNNGV. The CDR3 loop spans 16 amino acids. The CDR3 DNA reads TGTGCCAGCAGCTCAAATCAGGGGGCCGCCTGGGTAGAGCAGTTCTTC. Translation gives CASSSNQGAAWVEQFF.

This chain connects TRBV20-1 to TRBJ2-5; D remains unclear. Germline CDR1 DFQATT, CDR2 SNEGSKA (reference sequence). The V end was cut by 4 bases, the J end by 1 base, with 7 bases between. There are 12 residues in the CDR3. CDR3 in amino acids: CSATTFQETQYF. The CDR3 nucleotides read TGCAGTGCTACCACCTTCCAAGAGACCCAGTACTTC.

The V and J genes are TRBV27 and TRBJ2-3; D gene unclear. The germline V and J ends were trimmed by 7 bases and 0 bases, with 17 bases remaining between them. CDR1 and CDR2 (germline): MNHEY, SMNVEV (reference sequence). CDR3 length: 16 residues. Here the CDR3 reads CASTPRAAPSTDTQYF. The CDR3 DNA sequence: TGTGCCAGCACCCCTCGGGCCGCCCCTAGCACAGATACGCAGTATTTT.

The rearrangement joins TRBV14 to TRBJ1-4, with D possibly matching TRBD1 (5 bases). The CDR3 covers 17 residues. CDR1 and CDR2 from the germline V gene are SGHDN and FVKESK. V was clipped by 0 bases and J by 6 bases, with 17 bases between them. CDR3 sequence reads: CASSQDPGWGIDEKLFF. The CDR3 DNA is TGTGCCAGCAGCCAAGATCCAGGGTGGGGTATAGATGAAAAACTGTTTTTT.

In its sample, this clonotype was seen many times. This rearrangement joins TRBV7-2 to TRBJ2-5; a possible D gene is TRBD1 (5 bases). The CDR3 has 15 residues. Trimming left V 3 bases short and J 0 bases short, with 11 bases between. CDR1 and CDR2 (germline): SGHTA, FQGNSA. This chain's CDR3 is CASSFRTRDQETQYF. Written as DNA, the CDR3 is TGTGCCAGCAGCTTCAGAACCAGGGACCAAGAGACCCAGTACTTC. Combining the CDR3 with reference TRBV7-2 and TRBJ2-5 gives the whole variable domain GAGVSQSPSNKVTEKGKDVELRCDPISGHTALYWYRQSLGQGLEFLIYFQGNSAPDKSGLPSDRFSAERTGGSVSTLTIQRTQQEDSAVYLCASSFRTRDQETQYFGPGTRLLVL.

This clonotype was seen a handful of times. This sequence joins TRBV28 and TRBJ1-2; D perhaps matches TRBD1 (6 bases). The ends were cut back, 6 bases at V and 0 bases at J, with 11 bases in the middle. This CDR3 is built from 14 residues. From germline, CDR1 is MDHEN and CDR2 SYDVKM. The CDR3 here is CASRPTGPNYGYTF. CDR3 DNA sequence: TGTGCCAGCAGACCGACAGGTCCTAACTATGGCTACACCTTC.

The chain joins TRBV3-1 to TRBJ1-1, with D tentatively TRBD1 (6 bases). Trimming cost V 0 bases and J 3 bases, with 11 bases left between them. The CDR3 loop spans 15 amino acids. CDR1 is LGHDT, CDR2 YNNKEL, per germline (reference sequence). The CDR3 here is CASSQDRGGHTEAFF. In DNA form, the CDR3 reads TGTGCCAGCAGCCAAGATCGTGGGGGCCACACTGAAGCTTTCTTT.

This rearrangement joins TRBV6-6 to TRBJ1-2, with 10 bases identical to TRBD1. The J segment lost 5 bases and the V segment lost 6 bases, leaving 6 bases of the junction unmatched. The CDR3 extends over 14 amino acids. CDR1 is MNHNY and CDR2 is SVGAGI in the germline V gene (reference sequence). As DNA, the CDR3 is TGTGCCAGCAGGAAGGGACAGGGGAGATATGGCTACACCTTC. Translated, it gives CASRKGQGRYGYTF.

The genes are TRBV15 and TRBJ2-3, with 10 bases that match TRBD2. The CDR3 is 15 amino acids. CDR1 is LNHNV and CDR2 is YYDKDF in the germline V gene (reference sequence). With 7 bases clipped from V and 0 bases from J, the junction kept 4 bases outside the gene matches. The CDR3 nucleotides are TGTGCCACCAAGGGACTAGCGACTAGCACAGATACGCAGTATTTT. This translates into CATKGLATSTDTQYF.

This clonotype was seen a single time. The rearrangement uses TRBV20-1 and TRBJ1-2; possibly TRBD1 for D (6 bases). V lost 6 bases to trimming and J lost 8 bases, with 16 bases between them. The CDR3 runs to 12 residues. Germline V CDR1 and CDR2: DFQATT, SNEGSKA (reference sequence). The CDR3 DNA reads TGCAGTGCCTATACAGGGAGGAACGGCTACACCTTC. This sequence encodes CSAYTGRNGYTF.

The rearrangement joins TRBV4-3 to TRBJ1-2, with D perhaps TRBD1 (5 bases). The V gene lost 0 bases and the J gene lost 7 bases, with 9 bases spanning the gap. Germline V gives CDR1 LGHNA, CDR2 YSLEER. This CDR3 is built from 13 residues. CDR3 sequence: CASSQDGTVGYTF. CDR3 sequence (DNA): TGCGCCAGCAGCCAAGACGGGACGGTTGGCTACACCTTC.

This clonotype was seen more than once but under ten times. The chain joins TRBV27 to TRBJ2-2, with D possibly TRBD1 on 7 matching bases. V lost 8 bases and J lost 5, with 18 bases in between. CDR3 length: 15 residues. Germline V gene sequence: CDR1 MNHEY, CDR2 SMNVEV (reference sequence). CDR3 sequence reads: CASRRGGGWTGELFF. The CDR3 nucleotides are TGTGCCAGCCGACGAGGAGGGGGCTGGACCGGGGAGCTGTTTTTT.

This clonotype showed up just once. This chain joins TRBV2 and TRBJ2-5, with D tentatively TRBD2 (6 bases). The CDR3 has 14 amino acids. Trimming cost V 6 bases and J 7 bases, with 18 bases left between them. From germline, CDR1 is SNHLY and CDR2 FYNNEI. CDR3 amino acids: CASSLSGTRVTQYF. The DNA for the CDR3 is TGTGCCAGCAGCCTTTCCGGGACTCGGGTGACCCAGTACTTC. Full variable domain (outside the CDR3, taken from reference TRBV2 and TRBJ2-5): EPEVTQTPSHQVTQMGQEVILRCVPISNHLYFYWYRQILGQKVEFLVSFYNNEISEKSEIFDDQFSVERPDGSNFTLKIRSTKLEDSAMYFCASSLSGTRVTQYFGPGTRLLVL.

V usage is TRBV6-6 and J usage is TRBJ1-4; unclear D gene. V lost 0 bases and J 14 bases, leaving 13 bases between the germline ends. CDR3 length equals 13 residues. CDR1 and CDR2 from the germline V gene are MNHNY and SVGAGI (reference sequence). CDR3 sequence: CASSYSEAEGLFF. CDR3 bases: TGTGCCAGCAGTTACTCGGAGGCCGAGGGTCTGTTTTTT.

This clonotype was detected only a few times. This chain uses TRBV19 with TRBJ2-5; TRBD2 aligns across 7 bases. Looked up from germline, CDR1 is LNHDA and CDR2 is SQIVND (reference sequence). The CDR3 loop spans 15 amino acids. V was pared by 1 base and J by 5 bases, with 7 bases of the junction left unmatched. CDR3 DNA: TGTGCCAGTAGTATAGGGTCGGGGGGAAGGGAGACCCAGTACTTC. Translated, it gives CASSIGSGGRETQYF. Full variable domain (rest looked up from reference TRBV19 and TRBJ2-5): DGGITQSPKYLFRKEGQNVTLSCEQNLNHDAMYWYRQDPGQGLRLIYYSQIVNDFQKGDIAEGYSVSREKKESFPLTVTSAQKNPTAFYLCASSIGSGGRETQYFGPGTRLLVL.

This clonotype came up a few times. This chain uses TRBV7-2 with TRBJ1-1, with TRBD1 matching over 7 bases. The V gene's germline CDR1 is SGHTA and CDR2 FQGNSA. V was clipped by 2 bases and J by 4 bases; unmatched bases: 7. The CDR3 has 15 residues. The CDR3 sequence: CASSLTGVFITEAFF. CDR3 nucleotide sequence: TGTGCCAGCAGCTTAACAGGGGTATTTATCACTGAAGCTTTCTTT.

This clonotype came up many times. The chain employs TRBV7-6 and TRBJ2-5; D tentatively reads TRBD1 or TRBD2 (5 bases each). Trimming cost V 7 bases and J 4 bases, with 16 bases left between them. Germline lookup yields CDR1 SGHVS and CDR2 FNYEAQ. This CDR3 contains 14 residues. Here the CDR3 DNA reads TGTGCCAGCATCCCCCTTTCGGGGCGAGAGACCCAGTACTTC. Residues: CASIPLSGRETQYF. Based on the CDR3 plus reference TRBV7-6 and TRBJ2-5, the full variable domain is GAGVSQSPRYKVTKRGQDVALRCDPISGHVSLYWYRQALGQGPEFLTYFNYEAQQDKSGLPNDRFSAERPEGSISTLTIQRTEQRDSAMYRCASIPLSGRETQYFGPGTRLLVL.

In nucleotides, the CDR3 is TGTGCCAGCAGCACCAGGGGGAGTGGTACTGAAGCTTTCTTT. Translated, it gives CASSTRGSGTEAFF. The rearrangement joins TRBV7-6 to TRBJ1-1; 7 nucleotides agree with TRBD1. V gave up 5 bases and J gave up 5 bases; unmatched junction bases: 8. Germline CDR1 and CDR2: SGHVS and FNYEAQ. CDR3 length: 14 residues.

This clonotype has only a few counts. V gene TRBV7-2 combines with J gene TRBJ2-1; 14 nucleotides line up with TRBD2. With 4 bases clipped from V and 9 bases from J, the junction kept 5 bases outside the gene matches. The CDR3 runs to 15 residues. CDR1 and CDR2 (germline): SGHTA, FQGNSA. The DNA for the CDR3 is TGTGCCAGCAGCTGGACTAGCGGGGGGTACGGTGAGCAGTTCTTC. It encodes CASSWTSGGYGEQFF.

This clonotype was seen a few times. This chain connects TRBV12-3 or TRBV12-4 to TRBJ1-1; unclear D gene. V lost 5 bases and J 5 bases, leaving 9 bases between the germline ends. This CDR3 is 12 amino acids long. The CDR3 region has the DNA TGTGCCAGCAGTGCGGGGAAAACTGAAGCTTTCTTT. Residues: CASSAGKTEAFF.

V is TRBV6-1 and J is TRBJ1-5; D unresolved. In germline, CDR1 is MNHNS, CDR2 SASEGT. V was pared by 6 bases and J by 2 bases, with 5 bases between. This CDR3 spans 12 amino acids. The DNA for the CDR3 is TGTGCCAGCAGGAGCCGCAATCAGCCCCAGCATTTT. This sequence encodes CASRSRNQPQHF.

This clonotype occurred many times. The chain uses TRBV7-2 and TRBJ1-1, with TRBD1 matching 10 bases. CDR1 SGHTA and CDR2 FQGNSA come from the germline V gene. Germline trimming cut 4 bases from V and 8 bases from J; bases unmatched to any gene: 10. CDR3 length equals 15 residues. The CDR3 protein is CASSSPNDRGREAFF. The CDR3 nucleotides are TGTGCCAGCAGCTCCCCCAATGACAGGGGGCGAGAAGCTTTCTTT.

This clonotype came up a few times. This chain joins TRBV7-2 and TRBJ1-4; 7 bases map to TRBD1. Per germline, CDR1 SGHTA and CDR2 FQGNSA. The length of the CDR3 is 15 residues. After removal of 6 bases from V and 4 bases from J, the junction contained 8 bases not matched to a gene. The CDR3 nucleotides read TGTGCCAGCAGACGCGACAGGGCCTTTAATGAAAAACTGTTTTTT. Protein product: CASRRDRAFNEKLFF.

This clonotype was observed a handful of times. The gene calls are TRBV6-1 and TRBJ2-1; D is unclear. There are 12 residues in the CDR3. Germline-derived CDR1 and CDR2 are MNHNS and SASEGT. V dropped 8 bases and J dropped 0 bases, with 5 bases sitting between them. CDR3 bases: TGTGCCAGCGTAAGCTCCTACAATGAGCAGTTCTTC. Protein product: CASVSSYNEQFF.

This clonotype was recorded at least ten times. The J gene is TRBJ2-2, the V gene TRBV7-2; 11 bases are shared with TRBD2. With V trimmed by 6 bases and J by 5 bases, 5 bases remained unmatched. The CDR3 extends over 15 amino acids. Per germline, CDR1 SGHTA and CDR2 FQGNSA. The CDR3 DNA sequence: TGTGCCAGCAGATCTAGCGGGGGGCTTACCGGGGAGCTGTTTTTT. Residues: CASRSSGGLTGELFF. The full variable domain, in which reference TRBV7-2 and TRBJ2-2 provide the parts outside the CDR3, is GAGVSQSPSNKVTEKGKDVELRCDPISGHTALYWYRQSLGQGLEFLIYFQGNSAPDKSGLPSDRFSAERTGGSVSTLTIQRTQQEDSAVYLCASRSSGGLTGELFFGEGSRLTVL.

A few counts support this clonotype. The V gene is TRBV27, the J gene TRBJ1-1, with a weak D call TRBD1 (6 bases). CDR1 MNHEY and CDR2 SMNVEV come from the germline V gene (reference sequence). The germline V and J ends were trimmed by 4 bases and 4 bases, with 13 bases remaining between them. The CDR3 contains 14 residues. This CDR3 is CASSYDQGTTEAFF. CDR3 nucleotides: TGTGCCAGCAGTTATGATCAGGGGACCACTGAAGCTTTCTTT.